Listed below are T cell receptor beta chains from one sample, sequenced in a study of blood T cell repertoires in COVID-19. The data were produced by immunoSEQ multiplex PCR, yet TCRdb's version contains in-frame clones alone and is incomplete. The table records hundreds of thousands of clones, roughly 90% of them present only once. Sample: peripheral blood. The receptors come from a young woman with COVID-19, enrolled during active disease. CDR3s include the opening cysteine and the closing phenylalanine or tryptophan. Fields, in order: D gene, clone size, V gene, J gene, CDR3 DNA, CDR3 protein. D genes are given only for firm matches. Size is omitted from some rows. Given values are once, few, many or a class for expanded clones.

D gene: NA
clone size: NA
V gene: TRBV6-2/TRBV6-3
J gene: TRBJ2-3
CDR3 DNA: TGTGCCAGCAGTTACGGGGCGCTATCCACAGATACGCAGTATTTT
CDR3 protein: CASSYGALSTDTQYF

D gene: NA
clone size: NA
V gene: TRBV27
J gene: TRBJ2-2
CDR3 DNA: TGTGCCACCCGTCGGCCGGGCACCGGGGAGCTGTTTTTT
CDR3 protein: CATRRPGTGELFF

D gene: NA
clone size: NA
V gene: TRBV21-1
J gene: TRBJ2-5
CDR3 DNA: TGTGCCAGCAGCAAAGGGGACAGGGTAGGAGAGACCCAGTACTTC
CDR3 protein: CASSKGDRVGETQYF

D gene: TRBD1
clone size: few
V gene: TRBV7-9
J gene: TRBJ2-1
CDR3 DNA: TGTGCCAGCAGCGGAGACGTCGGGACAGGGAGGTACAATGAGCAGTTCTTC
CDR3 protein: CASSGDVGTGRYNEQFF

D gene: NA
clone size: NA
V gene: TRBV19
J gene: TRBJ1-2
CDR3 DNA: TGTGCCAGTAGCTCCAACTATGGCTACACCTTC
CDR3 protein: CASSSNYGYTF

D gene: NA
clone size: NA
V gene: TRBV19
J gene: TRBJ2-2
CDR3 DNA: TGTGCCAGTAGTATTGGACTTCTGGAGGGGCCTCCGAACACCGGGGAGCTGTTTTTT
CDR3 protein: CASSIGLLEGPPNTGELFF

D gene: NA
clone size: NA
V gene: TRBV5-8
J gene: TRBJ2-3
CDR3 DNA: TGTGCCAGCAGCTTGGGACTAGGGTTTAGGACAGATACGCAGTATTTT
CDR3 protein: CASSLGLGFRTDTQYF

D gene: NA
clone size: once
V gene: TRBV28
J gene: TRBJ1-6
CDR3 DNA: TGTGCCAGCACCTCAGGGGATGCGAGCTCCTATAATTCACCCCTCCACTTT
CDR3 protein: CASTSGDASSYNSPLHF

D gene: NA
clone size: once
V gene: TRBV15
J gene: TRBJ2-3
CDR3 DNA: TGTGCCACCAGCAGAGGGCAAAGGGCCGGGGCAGATACGCAGTATTTT
CDR3 protein: CATSRGQRAGADTQYF

D gene: NA
clone size: once
V gene: TRBV7-6
J gene: TRBJ2-7
CDR3 DNA: TGTGCCAGCAGCCCTCGACGGAGCTCCTACGAGCAGTACTTC
CDR3 protein: CASSPRRSSYEQYF

D gene: TRBD2
clone size: NA
V gene: TRBV13
J gene: TRBJ2-3
CDR3 DNA: TGTGCCAGCAGCTTAAAGGGACTAGCGGGGGGTGTCGCAGATACGCAGTATTTT
CDR3 protein: CASSLKGLAGGVADTQYF

D gene: NA
clone size: NA
V gene: TRBV5-8
J gene: TRBJ1-5
CDR3 DNA: TGTGCCAGCAGCTTAGGACAGCATAGCAATCAGCCCCAGCATTTT
CDR3 protein: CASSLGQHSNQPQHF

D gene: TRBD1
clone size: NA
V gene: TRBV10-3
J gene: TRBJ2-7
CDR3 DNA: TGTGCCATCAGTGAGTCGACAGGGGACGAGCAGTACTTC
CDR3 protein: CAISESTGDEQYF

D gene: NA
clone size: NA
V gene: TRBV27
J gene: TRBJ2-5
CDR3 DNA: TGTGCCAGCAGTTTATTAGGGGCTAAGACCCAGTACTTC
CDR3 protein: CASSLLGAKTQYF

D gene: NA
clone size: NA
V gene: TRBV19
J gene: TRBJ2-5
CDR3 DNA: TGTGCCAGTAGTATAGGGACAGAGCAAGAGACCCAGTACTTC
CDR3 protein: CASSIGTEQETQYF

D gene: NA
clone size: NA
V gene: TRBV7-9
J gene: TRBJ2-2
CDR3 DNA: TGTGCCAGCAGCCCCTTTACAGCGAACACCGGGGAGCTGTTTTTT
CDR3 protein: CASSPFTANTGELFF

D gene: NA
clone size: NA
V gene: TRBV19
J gene: TRBJ1-4
CDR3 DNA: TGTGCCAGTAGTATCCAGGGTACCGACGAAAAACTGTTTTTT
CDR3 protein: CASSIQGTDEKLFF

D gene: NA
clone size: NA
V gene: TRBV2
J gene: TRBJ1-4
CDR3 DNA: TGTGCCAGCAGTGGGGGGGGAAATGAAAAACTGTTTTTT
CDR3 protein: CASSGGGNEKLFF

D gene: NA
clone size: NA
V gene: TRBV4-1
J gene: TRBJ2-1
CDR3 DNA: TGCGCCAGCAGCCAAGCTAGAGCTAATGAGCAGTTCTTC
CDR3 protein: CASSQARANEQFF

D gene: TRBD1
clone size: NA
V gene: TRBV3-1/TRBV3-2
J gene: TRBJ1-3
CDR3 DNA: TGTGCCAGCAGCCCCCAGGACAGGGGGACCATATATTTT
CDR3 protein: CASSPQDRGTIYF

D gene: NA
clone size: NA
V gene: TRBV4-1
J gene: TRBJ2-2
CDR3 DNA: TGCGCCAGCAGTCAGAACGGGGGGCGGAACACCGGGGAGCTGTTTTTT
CDR3 protein: CASSQNGGRNTGELFF

D gene: TRBD1
clone size: NA
V gene: TRBV5-4
J gene: TRBJ2-3
CDR3 DNA: TGTGCCAGCAGCCGGAGCTTAGGGGGCGGCACAGATACGCAGTATTTT
CDR3 protein: CASSRSLGGGTDTQYF

D gene: TRBD2
clone size: NA
V gene: TRBV24-1
J gene: TRBJ2-3
CDR3 DNA: TGTGCCACCAGTGGGAGCGGGGATACAGATACGCAGTATTTT
CDR3 protein: CATSGSGDTDTQYF

D gene: NA
clone size: NA
V gene: TRBV6-5
J gene: TRBJ1-1
CDR3 DNA: TGTGCCAGCACTCAGGGCGTTGGGAACACTGAAGCTTTCTTT
CDR3 protein: CASTQGVGNTEAFF

D gene: NA
clone size: NA
V gene: TRBV9
J gene: TRBJ1-5
CDR3 DNA: TGTGCCAGCAGCGTAGGAGGTGGCAATCAGCCCCAGCATTTT
CDR3 protein: CASSVGGGNQPQHF

D gene: NA
clone size: once
V gene: TRBV12-3/TRBV12-4
J gene: TRBJ1-2
CDR3 DNA: TGTGCCAGCAGTTACAGGGCCCGCTATGGCTACACCTTC
CDR3 protein: CASSYRARYGYTF

D gene: NA
clone size: NA
V gene: TRBV7-2
J gene: TRBJ2-2
CDR3 DNA: TGTGCCAGCAGCTCCCAGGCATCCGCGAACACCGGGGAGCTGTTTTTT
CDR3 protein: CASSSQASANTGELFF

D gene: TRBD1
clone size: NA
V gene: TRBV5-1
J gene: TRBJ1-2
CDR3 DNA: TGCGCCAGCAGCTTGGTAGGGGGCGCGGGCTACACCTTC
CDR3 protein: CASSLVGGAGYTF